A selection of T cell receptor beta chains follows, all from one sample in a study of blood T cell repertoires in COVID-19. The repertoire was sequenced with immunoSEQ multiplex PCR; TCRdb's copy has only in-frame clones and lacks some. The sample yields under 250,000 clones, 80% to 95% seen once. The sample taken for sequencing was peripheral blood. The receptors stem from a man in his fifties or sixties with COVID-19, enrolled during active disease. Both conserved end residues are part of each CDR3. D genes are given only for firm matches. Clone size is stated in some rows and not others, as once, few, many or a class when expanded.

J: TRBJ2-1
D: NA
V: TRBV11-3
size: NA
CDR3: CASSHRYNEQFF

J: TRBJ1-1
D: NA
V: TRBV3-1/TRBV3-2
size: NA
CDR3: CASSQAPAGQNTEAFF

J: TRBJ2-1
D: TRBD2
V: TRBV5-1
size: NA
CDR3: CASSLGLAGGGEQFF

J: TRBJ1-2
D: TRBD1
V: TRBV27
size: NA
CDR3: CASSPRQGVYGYTF

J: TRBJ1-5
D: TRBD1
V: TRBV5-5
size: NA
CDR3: CASRLGDSGPPQHF

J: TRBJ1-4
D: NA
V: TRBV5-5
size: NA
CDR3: CASSSVNEKLFF

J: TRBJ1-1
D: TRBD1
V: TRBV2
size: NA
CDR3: CASRAQGATEAFF

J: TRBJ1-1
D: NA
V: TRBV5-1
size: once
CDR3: CASSLAGAQTEAFF

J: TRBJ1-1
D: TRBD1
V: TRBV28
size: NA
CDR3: CASRQPTGGVMNTEAFF

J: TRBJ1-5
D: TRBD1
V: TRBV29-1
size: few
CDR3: CSVGQNSNQPQHF

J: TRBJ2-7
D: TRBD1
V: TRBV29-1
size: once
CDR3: CSVVGQGRYEQYF

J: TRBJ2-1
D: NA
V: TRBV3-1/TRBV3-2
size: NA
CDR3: CASSLVEGEQFF

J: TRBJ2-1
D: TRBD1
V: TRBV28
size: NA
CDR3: CGAWDREGGEQFF

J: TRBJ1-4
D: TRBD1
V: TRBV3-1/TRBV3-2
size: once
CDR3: CASSPRPGTGGEGKLFF

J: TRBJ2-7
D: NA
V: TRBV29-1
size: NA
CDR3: CSVRGGYEQYF

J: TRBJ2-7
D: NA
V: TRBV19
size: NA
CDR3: CASSHQGTSGAEQYF

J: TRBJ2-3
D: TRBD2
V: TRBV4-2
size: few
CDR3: CASSQRTRGVTDTQYF

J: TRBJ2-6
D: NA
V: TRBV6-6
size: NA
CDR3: CASSQTLYRARGSGANVLTF

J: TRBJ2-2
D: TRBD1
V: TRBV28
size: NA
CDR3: CASSLPGQGTGELFF

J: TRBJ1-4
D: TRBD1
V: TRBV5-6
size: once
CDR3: CASSLGDRGRPNEKLFF

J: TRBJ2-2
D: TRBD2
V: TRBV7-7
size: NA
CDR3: CASSTGGLNTGELFF

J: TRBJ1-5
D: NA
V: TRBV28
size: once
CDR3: CASSLSTTYFNQPQHF

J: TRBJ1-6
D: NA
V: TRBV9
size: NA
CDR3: CASSASGAYNSPLHF

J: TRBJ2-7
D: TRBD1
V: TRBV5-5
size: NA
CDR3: CASSLVGTGVHEQYF

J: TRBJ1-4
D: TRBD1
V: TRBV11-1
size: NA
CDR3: CASSAGTGGKLFF

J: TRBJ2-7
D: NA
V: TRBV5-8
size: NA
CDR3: CASSLLKTGRYEQYF

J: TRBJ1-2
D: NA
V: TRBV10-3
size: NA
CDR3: CATIDGEAPTSNNYGYTF

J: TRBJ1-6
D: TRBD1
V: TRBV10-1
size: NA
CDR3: CATESGTGVDGASPLHF

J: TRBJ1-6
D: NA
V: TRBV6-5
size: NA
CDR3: CASSYSVVGDSPLHF

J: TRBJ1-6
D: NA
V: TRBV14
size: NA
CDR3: CASRADVRSPLHF

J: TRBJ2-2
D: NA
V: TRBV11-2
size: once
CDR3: CASSVTGSVNTGELFF

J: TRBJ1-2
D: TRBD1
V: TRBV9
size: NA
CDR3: CASSADRGTPYGYTF

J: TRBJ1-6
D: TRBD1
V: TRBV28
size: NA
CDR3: CASATGQGNFSPLHF

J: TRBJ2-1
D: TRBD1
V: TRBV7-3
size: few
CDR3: CASSPGTGSHEQFF

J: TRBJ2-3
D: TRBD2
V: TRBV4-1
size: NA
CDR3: CASSQDFGGVSTDTQYF

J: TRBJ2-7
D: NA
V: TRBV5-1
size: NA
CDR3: CASTKGLEQYF

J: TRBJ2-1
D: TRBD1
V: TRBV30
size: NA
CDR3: CAWSVTGGPYNEQFF

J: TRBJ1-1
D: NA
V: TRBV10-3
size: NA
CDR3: CAISESTGIRSTEAFF

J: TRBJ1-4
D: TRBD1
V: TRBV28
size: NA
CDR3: CASSSAGGSEKLFF

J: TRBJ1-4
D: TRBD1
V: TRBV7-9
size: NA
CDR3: CASSLGDRGNEKLFF

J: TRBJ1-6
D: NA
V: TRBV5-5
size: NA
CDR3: CASSLGDSLPPLHF

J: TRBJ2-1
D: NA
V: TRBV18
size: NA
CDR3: CASSQNRVDYNEQFF

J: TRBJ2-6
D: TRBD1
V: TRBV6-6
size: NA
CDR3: CASSPGQAISGANVLTF

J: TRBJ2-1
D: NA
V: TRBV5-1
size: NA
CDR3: CASSLELNNEQFF

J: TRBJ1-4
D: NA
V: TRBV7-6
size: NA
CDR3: CASSWGGGRTNEKLFF